In its sample, the clone carrying this T cell receptor beta chain was seen many times. Its specificity is not known. This record comes from a study of CD8 T cells in ankylosing spondylitis. TCR beta libraries were made by quantitative 5'-RACE with molecular barcodes. TCRdb reanalysed the 5' RACE reads using MiXCR and keeps one entry per CDR3 protein. The sample shows about 460,000 distinct CDR3 sequences, approximately 5.3% of them seen only once. Study-wide points: Clones linked with disease were CD8+ and fairly uncommon in the peripheral blood. What seemed typical of ankylosing spondylitis blood was a TCR beta motif built from roughly 8 highly homologous variants. Earlier literature documents some of the motif variants in reactive arthritis synovial fluid and blood.

The ends were cut back, 0 bases at V and 1 base at J, with 7 bases in the middle. Germline V gene lookup returns CDR1 DFQATT and CDR2 SNEGSKA (reference sequence). The CDR3 is 14 amino acids. The receptor was derived from a male donor with ankylosing spondylitis. The chain is built from TRBV20-1 and TRBJ1-3; D unclear. The sequenced sample was blood, either unsorted or a sorted T cell fraction (not recorded which). CDR3 coding DNA: TGCAGTGCTAGAGATATGAGTTCTGGAAACACCATATATTTT. Translating gives CSARDMSSGNTIYF.